This TCR beta chain is from a study of T cell changes during pregnancy in multiple sclerosis. The data were produced by immunoSEQ multiplex PCR, yet TCRdb's version contains in-frame clones alone and is incomplete. The sample lists fewer than 65,000 clones, more than 75% occurring once. CDR3 length: 16 residues. Looked up from germline, CDR1 is KGHSH and CDR2 is LQKENI. V lost 8 bases and J 0 bases, leaving 17 bases between the germline ends. This specimen consisted of peripheral blood, obtained in the first trimester of pregnancy. This TCR was recovered from a female donor in good health, enrolled as a control in a pregnancy study. J is TRBJ1-3 and V is TRBV18, with unresolved D. Here the CDR3 DNA reads TGTGCCAGCCTCACCGGTTCACTTTTCTCTGGAAACACCATATATTTT. It specifies CASLTGSLFSGNTIYF.